This T cell receptor (beta chain) is drawn from a study of blood T cell repertoires in COVID-19. Study context: Acute and convalescent COVID-19 samples came from the United States, Italy and Spain. Sample material is recorded as cDNA or gDNA derived from T cells, B-cell-depleted T cells, or PBMCs.

Profiling relied on immunoSEQ multiplex PCR, and the TCRdb table lists in-frame clones only, not all of them. This table has approximately 150,000 clones, about 87% appearing once. The ends were cut back, 2 bases at V and 6 bases at J, with 4 bases in the middle. In germline, CDR1 is MNHEY, CDR2 SVGEGT. This CDR3 comprises 11 residues. The sequencing sample was made of peripheral blood. The clonotype originates from a woman in her fifties or sixties with acute or convalescent COVID-19. The chain joins TRBV6-2 or TRBV6-3 to TRBJ1-2, with D uncertain. The CDR3 DNA follows: TGTGCCAGCAGTTACGGCAATGGCTACACCTTC. As protein: CASSYGNGYTF.